The rows below give T cell receptor beta chains drawn from one sample of a study of T cell responses to AZD1222 COVID-19 vaccine. The data were produced by immunoSEQ multiplex PCR, yet TCRdb's version contains in-frame clones alone and is incomplete. The table has 180,000 or so clones, 80% to 95% seen once; the top ten hold about 3.9%. This material consisted of peripheral blood, taken on day 0 of AZD1222 vaccination. The source of these receptors is an adult in good health. Each CDR3 is given with its conserved first and last residue. D genes are given only for firm matches. Part of the rows lack a size; the others show once, few, many or a class for expanded clones.

NA	once	TRBV7-9	TRBJ1-4	TGTGCCAGCAGCAAAGTAGGCGTGGCGCCGACTAATGAAAAACTGTTTTTT	CASSKVGVAPTNEKLFF
TRBD1	NA	TRBV5-5	TRBJ1-2	TGTGCCAGCTATTTACAGGGGACTAACTATGGCTACACCTTC	CASYLQGTNYGYTF
NA	once	TRBV7-9	TRBJ1-4	TGTGCCAGCAGCTTAAGTGCATTCGAGAATGAAAAACTGTTTTTT	CASSLSAFENEKLFF
NA	NA	TRBV7-9	TRBJ2-7	TGTGCCAGCAGCTTAGCCCGCGACGAGCAGTACTTC	CASSLARDEQYF
TRBD1	NA	TRBV28	TRBJ1-1	TGTGCCAGCAGTGCCTCCGGGACAGGAGCTTTCTTT	CASSASGTGAFF
TRBD1	NA	TRBV10-1	TRBJ1-1	TGCGCCAGCAGCGAGACAACAGGGGGATACACTGAAGCTTTCTTT	CASSETTGGYTEAFF
TRBD2	NA	TRBV11-2	TRBJ2-7	TGTGCCAGCAGCTACTTGTCAAGCGGGGCCCAATACGAGCAGTACTTC	CASSYLSSGAQYEQYF
TRBD2	once	TRBV29-1	TRBJ2-5	TGCAGCGTCCCGGGACTAGCGTACCAAGAGACCCAGTACTTC	CSVPGLAYQETQYF
NA	NA	TRBV18	TRBJ1-2	TGTGCCAGCTCACCACCAATCAGGGATGGCTACACCTTC	CASSPPIRDGYTF
TRBD1	NA	TRBV7-9	TRBJ1-3	TGTGCCAGCAGCTTAGTGGGGACAGGTTCTGGAAACACCATATATTTT	CASSLVGTGSGNTIYF
NA	NA	TRBV4-1	TRBJ1-1	TGCGCCAGCAGCCATATAGGGGGGCAGTACACTGAAGCTTTCTTT	CASSHIGGQYTEAFF
NA	NA	TRBV7-9	TRBJ2-2	TGTGCCAGCAGCCCGGGCTCGAACACCGGGGAGCTGTTTTTT	CASSPGSNTGELFF
NA	NA	TRBV12-3/TRBV12-4	TRBJ1-1	TGTGCCAGCTCCAGGAACACTGAAGCTTTCTTT	CASSRNTEAFF
NA	NA	TRBV3-1/TRBV3-2	TRBJ2-3	TGTGCCAGCAGCCGGAACACAGGCACAGATACGCAGTATTTT	CASSRNTGTDTQYF
TRBD2	NA	TRBV6-5	TRBJ2-1	TGTGCCAGCAGTAAGTATAGCGGGGACTATGAGCAGTTCTTC	CASSKYSGDYEQFF
NA	NA	TRBV13	TRBJ2-7	TGTGCCAGCGGTAGGACGGGGAGCTCCTACGAGCAGTACTTC	CASGRTGSSYEQYF
TRBD1	NA	TRBV27	TRBJ1-6	TGTGCCAGCAGTTTTGGACAGGGATATAATTCACCCCTCCACTTT	CASSFGQGYNSPLHF
TRBD1	NA	TRBV5-1	TRBJ1-2	TGCGCCAGCAGCTTGGGACAGGGGGCGGAAGGCTACACCTTC	CASSLGQGAEGYTF
NA	NA	TRBV10-2	TRBJ1-2	TGCGCCAGCAGTGAAGACTTAACGGGAGGCTACACCTTC	CASSEDLTGGYTF
NA	NA	TRBV10-3	TRBJ1-1	TGTGCCATCAGGGAGCGGGTCTTCGACCGTTACACTGAAGCTTTCTTT	CAIRERVFDRYTEAFF
TRBD1	NA	TRBV27	TRBJ2-2	TGTGCCAGCCTCCGGGACAGTAAGATTCCCGGGGAGCTGTTTTTT	CASLRDSKIPGELFF
TRBD2	NA	TRBV9	TRBJ2-5	TGTGCCAGCACCAGGGGGTCCAGCGGGGGGGCCCCCGTAGAGACCCAGTACTTC	CASTRGSSGGAPVETQYF
TRBD1	NA	TRBV4-1	TRBJ1-6	TGCGCCAGCAGCCCAACAGGGGCTGCGACTACCAATAATTCACCCCTCCACTTT	CASSPTGAATTNNSPLHF
TRBD1	NA	TRBV4-2	TRBJ1-6	TGTGCCAGCAGTCGGAGTGCCGGGACAGCTTATAATTCACCCCTCCACTTT	CASSRSAGTAYNSPLHF
NA	NA	TRBV5-1	TRBJ2-7	TGCGCCAGCAGCCCCACCCCGGGGCTTCGGGAGCAGTACTTC	CASSPTPGLREQYF
TRBD1	NA	TRBV18	TRBJ1-2	TGTGCCAGCTCACTACTAAACGACCAGAGAGGACAGGGTAGTTATGGCTACACCTTC	CASSLLNDQRGQGSYGYTF
NA	NA	TRBV5-5	TRBJ1-1	TGTGCCAGCAGCTTGGGGGTGAACACTGAAGCTTTCTTT	CASSLGVNTEAFF
NA	NA	TRBV5-1	TRBJ2-3	TGCGCCAGTGAGCCGGACAGTTCTAGCACAGATACGCAGTATTTT	CASEPDSSSTDTQYF
TRBD1	NA	TRBV5-1	TRBJ1-4	TGCGCCAGCAGCTTTTATCGGGGACAGGGCGGAAAACTGTTTTTT	CASSFYRGQGGKLFF
TRBD1	NA	TRBV18	TRBJ2-7	TGTGCCAGCTCACGCGGGACAGGCCCTCTACGTGAGCAGTACTTC	CASSRGTGPLREQYF
NA	NA	TRBV3-1/TRBV3-2	TRBJ1-2	TGTGCCAGCAGCCACCGAGGCGTGAGGGTCGGATCTTATGGCTACACCTTC	CASSHRGVRVGSYGYTF
TRBD1	NA	TRBV25-1	TRBJ2-7	TGTGCCAGCGAAGCAGTGGAAGGGACAGGGTGGTACGAGCAGTACTTC	CASEAVEGTGWYEQYF
TRBD1	NA	TRBV19	TRBJ1-3	TGTGCCAGTAGTCCTCCGTTCGGGACAGGCGGAAACACCATATATTTT	CASSPPFGTGGNTIYF
TRBD1	NA	TRBV15	TRBJ1-5	TGTGCCACCAGCAGGGGACAGGGAGATCAGCCCCAGCATTTT	CATSRGQGDQPQHF
NA	NA	TRBV5-4	TRBJ1-4	TGTGCCAGCAGCTCGGGAGGGGGTGTATTAAATGAAAAACTGTTTTTT	CASSSGGGVLNEKLFF
NA	NA	TRBV6-5	TRBJ1-2	TGTGCCAGCAGTTACTCGACCCGCTATGGCTACACCTTC	CASSYSTRYGYTF
TRBD2	NA	TRBV30	TRBJ2-3	TGTGCCTGGAGTGTGGGACTAGCGGGAGAATCGCAGTATTTT	CAWSVGLAGESQYF
TRBD2	NA	TRBV14	TRBJ2-3	TGTGCCAGCAGCCCTCTAGCGGGGTCCGCCGCAGATACGCAGTATTTT	CASSPLAGSAADTQYF
TRBD1	NA	TRBV7-2	TRBJ1-2	TGTGCCAGCAGCTTAATGGGACAGGACCCCTATGGCTACACCTTC	CASSLMGQDPYGYTF
TRBD2	NA	TRBV3-1/TRBV3-2	TRBJ2-7	TGTGCCAGCAGCCTCCTGGGAGGGACTAGCGGGGGGAGCTCCTACGAGCAGTACTTC	CASSLLGGTSGGSSYEQYF
NA	NA	TRBV6-1	TRBJ2-6	TGTGCCAGCAGTGAGGGGGGCTCTGGGGCCAACGTCCTGACTTTC	CASSEGGSGANVLTF
NA	few	TRBV4-1	TRBJ1-2	TGCGCCAGCAGCCAAGAAGTTGGGGTTTTTGGCTACACCTTC	CASSQEVGVFGYTF
TRBD2	NA	TRBV4-2	TRBJ2-3	TGTGCCAGCAGCCAAGATAAGGGACTAGGCACAGATACGCAGTATTTT	CASSQDKGLGTDTQYF